Listed below are T cell receptor beta chains from one sample, sequenced in a study of human T cells and chemical hapten exposure. MiXCR, applied by TCRdb to the RACE reads, yields one record per CDR3 protein. The sample holds tens of thousands of distinct CDR3 sequences; about 9.4% are singletons and the top ten take 2.5% to 3.5%. The sequencing used whole blood, collected in connection with sensitization to the hapten diphenylcyclopropenone (DPC). The receptors here all came from a middle-aged woman with alopecia areata. Some clones in this sample may be carry-over from other donors' samples. Both conserved end residues are part of each CDR3. A D gene is named only where the DNA matches it firmly. Clone size is given for some rows only: seen once, a few or many times, or a class if the clone is expanded.

>-|TRBV5-1|TRBJ2-7|-
CASSFSLSEGEQYF
TGCGCCAGCAGCTTTTCTTTGTCCGAAGGAGAGCAGTACTTC
>-|TRBV11-2|TRBJ2-2|few
CASSWVAGELFF
TGTGCCAGCAGCTGGGTCGCCGGGGAGCTGTTTTTT
>-|TRBV6-4|TRBJ2-5|many
CASSPGPQETQYF
TGTGCCAGCAGTCCGGGACCCCAAGAGACCCAGTACTTC
>-|TRBV9|TRBJ2-3|few
CASSAKGGPPSTDTQYF
TGTGCCAGCAGCGCAAAGGGGGGGCCCCCTAGCACAGATACGCAGTATTTT
>-|TRBV29-1|TRBJ1-3|many
CSVEDQNSGNTIYF
TGCAGCGTTGAAGATCAAAACTCTGGAAACACCATATATTTT
>TRBD1|TRBV20-1|TRBJ1-1|many
CSARDRRTGGTEAFF
TGCAGTGCTAGAGATCGAAGGACAGGGGGCACTGAAGCTTTCTTT
>-|TRBV2|TRBJ2-5|many
CASSLTGRGAQETQYF
TGTGCCAGCAGTCTGACGGGACGGGGGGCCCAAGAGACCCAGTACTTC
>-|TRBV5-1|TRBJ2-4|-
CASSPETNIQYF
TGCGCCAGCAGCCCGGAGACAAACATTCAGTACTTC
>-|TRBV6-5|TRBJ2-5|many
CASSRHILGLETQYF
TGTGCCAGCAGCCGCCATATCTTGGGGCTTGAGACCCAGTACTTC
>-|TRBV27|TRBJ2-5|many
CASGRIIQETQYF
TGTGCCAGCGGTCGGATAATCCAAGAGACCCAGTACTTC
>TRBD1|TRBV27|TRBJ1-2|many
CASRGQASSNYGYTF
TGTGCCAGCAGAGGACAGGCCTCCTCTAACTATGGCTACACCTTC
>-|TRBV4-2|TRBJ2-3|many
CASSQDRRGTQYF
TGTGCCAGCAGCCAAGATCGGAGGGGTACGCAGTATTTT
>-|TRBV4-1|TRBJ1-2|few
CASSQGLGESSNYGYTF
TGCGCCAGCAGCCAAGGGCTAGGGGAGAGTTCAAACTATGGCTACACCTTC
>-|TRBV20-1|TRBJ2-1|few
CSARDQTGSYNEQFF
TGCAGTGCTAGAGATCAGACAGGTTCCTACAATGAGCAGTTCTTC
>TRBD1|TRBV28|TRBJ2-7|many
CASSRPGQITYEQYF
TGTGCCAGCAGTAGACCGGGACAGATAACGTACGAGCAGTACTTC